This T cell receptor (beta chain) was identified in a study of cytomegalovirus exposure and HLA in healthy donors (dated by TCRdb to 2016 to 2017). For the study in its entirety: According to a later analysis, one platform produced both the 120 validation repertoires and the 666 repertoires of the first cohort. In addition to the first cohort of 666 subjects, a separate validation cohort of approximately 130 different subjects was used. The study aimed to test whether cataloging public T cell receptors could reveal signatures of past pathogen exposure. High-throughput TCR immunosequencing, statistical association of individual TCRs with disease status, and machine learning were combined to predict cytomegalovirus infection status.

In the case of this clone: No antigen is known for it. Per-nucleotide qualities are absent, and no much larger clonotype sits a single base away.

What the authors observed across the whole study: The authors suggested that the approach could potentially be extended to other disease states and immunological phenotypes. In vitro tests confirmed that a few of the cytomegalovirus-associated TCR beta chains recognize cytomegalovirus antigens. Cytomegalovirus status was reported to be diagnosed by the classifier with high specificity and sensitivity in both the original and validation cohorts. While some public TCRs were present in many individuals, most TCR sequences turned up only very rarely across donors. A later analysis found that TCRs clustered in the first cohort also tended to co-occur in the approximately 120 validation repertoires, with approximately 93% of cluster scores above 0. A total of about 150 TCR beta chains were listed by the study as associated with cytomegalovirus. The validation cohort had no HLA typing available for a later analysis, so co-occurrence within that cohort was assessed over all 130 or so repertoires.

To prepare the library, the immunoSEQ multiplex PCR assay was applied. As for how the authors treated the data: A statistical classification framework was built to diagnose cytomegalovirus status from the catalog of TCR beta chain sequences. Here the immuneACCESS table is served through TCRdb, limited to in-frame sequences with V and J called. Missing clones are a known gap in these copies; in checked studies unresolved V genes cover under half, and the rest lacks a known reason. The DNA was the basis for D and trimming; V, J and clone size are from that table. Present in this sample are more than 95,000 clones, about 86% of which were seen just once. Roughly 4% of the sample is taken by the ten largest. The donors belonged to the validation cohort of approximately 130 subjects, which was separate from the roughly 680-subject first cohort. Inclusive of the bounding cysteine and phenylalanine, the CDR3 is 14 residues long. This entry keeps only the CDR3 DNA: 42 bases, framed from base 1. V is cut back by 4 bases and J by 3 bases, with 3 bases in the junction unmatched. CDR1 is given as SEHNR and CDR2 as FQNEAQ, both from the germline V gene (reference sequence).

This clonotype was sampled from a woman aged 18 to 35 in good health and CMV-seropositive. The sample taken for sequencing was PBMCs. The V and J genes are TRBV7-9 and TRBJ1-5; the central 7 bases match TRBD1. The CDR3 is CASSSDRANQPQHF. The DNA sequence is as follows: TGTGCCAGCAGCTCTGACAGGGCCAATCAGCCCCAGCATTTT.